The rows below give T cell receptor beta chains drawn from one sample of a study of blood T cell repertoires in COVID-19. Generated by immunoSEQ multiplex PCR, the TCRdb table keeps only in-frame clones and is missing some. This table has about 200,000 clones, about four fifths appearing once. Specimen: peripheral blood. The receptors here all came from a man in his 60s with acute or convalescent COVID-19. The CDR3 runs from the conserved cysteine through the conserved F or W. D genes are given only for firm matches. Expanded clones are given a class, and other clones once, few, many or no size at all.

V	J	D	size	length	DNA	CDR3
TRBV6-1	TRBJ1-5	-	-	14	TGTGCCAGCAGTCCTCTAGGGGGTAATCAGCCCCAGCATTTT	CASSPLGGNQPQHF
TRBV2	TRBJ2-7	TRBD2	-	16	TGTGCCACCAAATTCGGGATAGCGGGTACGGAGTACGAGCAGTACTTC	CATKFGIAGTEYEQYF
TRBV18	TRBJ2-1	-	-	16	TGTGCCAGCAACATAGACGGGGGTAGCTCCTACAATGAGCAGTTCTTC	CASNIDGGSSYNEQFF
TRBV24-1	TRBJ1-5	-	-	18	TGTGCCACCAGTAGTAGTGGATCGGGCGCGGGTGCCCATCAGCCCCAGCATTTT	CATSSSGSGAGAHQPQHF
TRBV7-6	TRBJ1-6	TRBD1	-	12	TGTGCCGTCCAGGGGGCCGATTCACCCCTCCACTTT	CAVQGADSPLHF
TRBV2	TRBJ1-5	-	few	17	TGTGCCAGCAGTGAAGCGTCGACCGACAAGGGGAATCAGCCCCAGCATTTT	CASSEASTDKGNQPQHF
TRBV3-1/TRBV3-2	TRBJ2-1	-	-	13	TGTGCCAGCAAGGGGGGACAGTACAATGAGCAGTTCTTC	CASKGGQYNEQFF
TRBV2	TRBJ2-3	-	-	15	TGTGCCAGCAGTGACAGGGAACGGAGCACAGATACGCAGTATTTT	CASSDRERSTDTQYF
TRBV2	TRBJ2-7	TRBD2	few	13	TGTGCCAGCTCTAGCGGGAGTGGGTACGAGCAGTACTTC	CASSSGSGYEQYF
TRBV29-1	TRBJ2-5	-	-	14	TGCAGCGTTGAAGGGACGGCAGGGTCAGAGACCCAGTACTTC	CSVEGTAGSETQYF
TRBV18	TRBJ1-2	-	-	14	TGTGCCAGCTCACCCGACAGGAACTACTATGGCTACACCTTC	CASSPDRNYYGYTF
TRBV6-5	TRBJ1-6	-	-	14	TGTGCCAGCAGTTTACGACAGGTTGGTTCACCCCTCCACTTT	CASSLRQVGSPLHF
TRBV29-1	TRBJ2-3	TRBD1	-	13	TGCAGCGTTGACGGGACAGGGTCAGATACGCAGTATTTT	CSVDGTGSDTQYF
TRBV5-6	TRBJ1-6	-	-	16	TGTGCCAGCAGCTTGGAGGGAGGGCGGTATAATTCACCCCTCCACTTT	CASSLEGGRYNSPLHF
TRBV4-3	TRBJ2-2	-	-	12	TGCGCCAGCAGCCACACACCCGGGGAGCTGTTTTTT	CASSHTPGELFF
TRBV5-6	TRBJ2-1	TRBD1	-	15	TGTGCCAGCAGCCTCCTCGGACAGGGAATCAATGAGCAGTTCTTC	CASSLLGQGINEQFF
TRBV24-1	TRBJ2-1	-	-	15	TGTGCCACCAGCGAATCAGGGGATAGGGGCTATGAGCAGTTCTTC	CATSESGDRGYEQFF
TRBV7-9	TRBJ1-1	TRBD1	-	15	TGTGCCAGCAGTTTCACCCCGACAGGGGCTCGTGAAGCTTTCTTT	CASSFTPTGAREAFF
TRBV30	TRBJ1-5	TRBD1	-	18	TGTGCCTGGAGTGTAGTAGACAGGGCGGGATATAGCAATCAGCCCCAGCATTTT	CAWSVVDRAGYSNQPQHF
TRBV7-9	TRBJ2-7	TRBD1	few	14	TGTGCCAGCAACTTCAACAGGGGGCTATCCGAGCAGTACTTC	CASNFNRGLSEQYF
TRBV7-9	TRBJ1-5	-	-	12	TGTGCCAGCAGCAGAGGGAATCAGCCCCAGCATTTT	CASSRGNQPQHF
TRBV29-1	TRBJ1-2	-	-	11	TGCAGCGTTGAACAGACATATGGCTACACCTTC	CSVEQTYGYTF
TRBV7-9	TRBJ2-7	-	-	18	TGTGCCAGCAGCTCAGGGGCAAGGACTAGATATTTTACCTACGAGCAGTACTTC	CASSSGARTRYFTYEQYF
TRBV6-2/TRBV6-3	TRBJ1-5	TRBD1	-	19	TGTGCCAGCAGTTACCTTCTGACCCAACAGGGGCCATTCAATCAGCCCCAGCATTTT	CASSYLLTQQGPFNQPQHF
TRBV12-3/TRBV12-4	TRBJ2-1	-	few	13	TGTGCCAGCAGTGGAGCTTCCCTTTTCGAGCAGTTCTTC	CASSGASLFEQFF
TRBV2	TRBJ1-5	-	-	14	TGTGCCAGCAGTGAAGCGCTTCGACACCAGCCCCAGCATTTT	CASSEALRHQPQHF
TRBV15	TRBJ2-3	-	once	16	TGTGCCACCAGCAGACTGTATCAGCGAAGAACAGATACGCAGTATTTT	CATSRLYQRRTDTQYF
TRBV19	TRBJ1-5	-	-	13	TGTGCCAGTAGTATAGTTACAGACCGCTCCCAGCATTTT	CASSIVTDRSQHF